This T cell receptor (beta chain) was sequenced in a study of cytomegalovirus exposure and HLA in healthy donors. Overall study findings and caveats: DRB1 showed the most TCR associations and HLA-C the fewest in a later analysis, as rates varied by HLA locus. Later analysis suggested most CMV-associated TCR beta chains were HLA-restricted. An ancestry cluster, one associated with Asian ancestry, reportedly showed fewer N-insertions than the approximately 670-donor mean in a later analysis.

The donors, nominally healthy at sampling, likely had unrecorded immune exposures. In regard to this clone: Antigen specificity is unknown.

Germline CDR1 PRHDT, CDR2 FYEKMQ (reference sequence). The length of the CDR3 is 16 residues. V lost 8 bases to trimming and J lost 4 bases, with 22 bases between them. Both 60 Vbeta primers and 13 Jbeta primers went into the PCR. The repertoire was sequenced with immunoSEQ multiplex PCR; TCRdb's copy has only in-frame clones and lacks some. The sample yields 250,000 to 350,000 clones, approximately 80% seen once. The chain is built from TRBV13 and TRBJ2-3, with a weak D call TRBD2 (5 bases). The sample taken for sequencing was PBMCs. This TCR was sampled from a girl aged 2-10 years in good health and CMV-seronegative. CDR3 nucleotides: TGTGCCAGCGCTATCCGGTCGTGGCTAGCATCAGATACGCAGTATTTT. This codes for CASAIRSWLASDTQYF.